These 3 T cell receptor beta chains were all obtained from the same sample, sequenced in a study of technical replicates of blood from a few donors. Sequenced by immunoSEQ multiplex PCR; TCRdb stores in-frame clones only, minus some. The repertoire has about 89,000 clones, approximately 93% of them found once; the top ten carry 0.24%. Sequencing was carried out using T cells isolated from PBMCs. The receptors stem from a human donor in good health.

The chain has TRBV11-3 and TRBJ2-1; 7 bases line up with TRBD2. There are 15 residues in the CDR3. V was clipped by 2 bases and J by 8 bases; unmatched bases: 9. Germline V gene sequence: CDR1 SGHNT, CDR2 YENEEA. CDR3 sequence reads: CASSLSGKDTHEQFF. The CDR3 DNA is TGTGCCAGCAGCTTAAGCGGGAAGGACACCCATGAGCAGTTCTTC.

This clone was recorded once. CDR3 in DNA: TGTGCCAGCAGTGATCCCCGACGGACATTTTTGGGAAATGAGCAGTTCTTC. It encodes CASSDPRRTFLGNEQFF. The chain recombines TRBV6-1 with TRBJ2-1, with D possibly matching TRBD1 (5 bases). This CDR3 has 17 residues. The germline gives CDR1 MNHNS, CDR2 SASEGT. With 3 bases removed from V and 7 bases from J, the gap between germline ends came to 22 bases.

This clone was recorded only once. The chain recombines TRBV6-6 with TRBJ2-7, with D tentatively TRBD2 (6 bases). Deletions cut 4 bases from V and 3 bases from J, with 16 bases between. CDR3 size: 15 residues. Germline CDR1 and CDR2: MNHNY and SVGAGI (reference sequence). This chain's CDR3 is CASSSPLAVNYEQYF. DNA of the CDR3: TGTGCCAGCAGTTCTCCCTTAGCGGTAAACTACGAGCAGTACTTC.